This passage covers 7 T cell receptor beta chains from one sample sequenced in a study of blood T cell repertoires in COVID-19. Method: immunoSEQ multiplex PCR; TCRdb's copy keeps in-frame clones and lacks some. This table has approximately 240,000 clones, 85% to 90% appearing once. Sequencing used PBMCs or T cells enriched from blood (not recorded which). These receptor sequences come from a woman between 18 and 30 years old in a cohort exposed to, infected with or recovered from COVID-19 (not recorded which).

This rearrangement joins TRBV29-1 to TRBJ2-4; 9 nucleotides agree with TRBD1. The CDR3 is made up of 13 amino acids. The ends lost 2 bases at V and 7 bases at J; junction bases unmatched: 3. The germline gives CDR1 SQVTM, CDR2 ANQGSEA. CDR3: CSVERTGANIQYF. The DNA of the CDR3 is TGCAGCGTTGAACGGACAGGGGCGAACATTCAGTACTTC.

In this sample, this clone turned up once. This chain's CDR3 is CASSLQGADYGYTF. The DNA of the CDR3 is TGTGCCAGCAGCTTACAGGGGGCAGACTATGGCTACACCTTC. The V gene is TRBV7-2, the J gene TRBJ1-2; TRBD1 matches 8 bases. The V segment lost 2 bases and the J segment 3 bases; nucleotides outside the gene matches: 2. The CDR3 runs to 14 residues. Germline values: CDR1 SGHTA, CDR2 FQGNSA.

The chain links TRBV9 to TRBJ2-3, with a weak D call TRBD1 (8 bases). V was pared by 4 bases and J by 2 bases, with 17 bases between. The CDR3 extends over 16 amino acids. Per the germline V gene, CDR1 is SGDLS and CDR2 is YYNGEE. The CDR3 nucleotides read TGTGCCAGCAGCCCACAGGGGGACTACTACACAGATACGCAGTATTTT. This sequence encodes CASSPQGDYYTDTQYF.

The chain uses TRBV2 and TRBJ2-7, with TRBD2 identical over 12 bases. Germline V CDR1 and CDR2: SNHLY, FYNNEI. The length of the CDR3 is 15 residues. V shed 5 bases and J 3 bases; nucleotides not matched to a gene: 5. The CDR3 loop reads CASSKLAGGLYEQYF. The CDR3 coding sequence is TGTGCCAGCAGTAAACTAGCGGGAGGCCTCTACGAGCAGTACTTC.

The chain is built from TRBV5-5 and TRBJ2-1; 15 bases fit TRBD2. With V trimmed by 4 bases and J by 3 bases, 5 bases remained unmatched. The CDR3 has 17 residues. CDR1 and CDR2 (germline): SGHKS, YYEKEE (reference sequence). Here the CDR3 reads CASSQGTSGGLYNEQFF. The DNA of the CDR3 is TGTGCCAGCAGCCAAGGGACTAGCGGGGGGCTCTACAATGAGCAGTTCTTC.

V is TRBV18 and J is TRBJ2-3, with D tentatively TRBD1 (5 bases). The ends were cut back, 3 bases at V and 2 bases at J, with 12 bases in the middle. The V gene's germline CDR1 is KGHSH and CDR2 LQKENI. The CDR3 is 15 residues long. CDR3 in amino acids: CASSPQGLTTDTQYF. The CDR3 nucleotides read TGTGCCAGCTCACCGCAGGGTCTAACCACAGATACGCAGTATTTT.

The chain has TRBV10-2 and TRBJ1-1; 10 positions match TRBD1. This CDR3 comprises 13 residues. CDR1 is WSHSY, CDR2 SAAADI, per germline. The V and J ends lost 8 bases and 0 bases, in that order; junction bases with no gene match: 0. CDR3 DNA sequence: TGCGCCAGCGACAGGGGGCTGAACACTGAAGCTTTCTTT. Translation: CASDRGLNTEAFF.